This TCR beta chain derives from a study of tumor-infiltrating lymphocytes in localized non-small cell lung cancer. Study in general: From each patient, both tumor and uninvolved lung, non-adjacent to tumor, were sampled. Whole-study results and caveats: Tumor T-cell fraction from TCR sequencing was not associated with recurrence-free survival (p = 0.61). Not all patients were TCR sequenced, owing to tissue quantity. Higher tumor T cell infiltration than in uninvolved lung was supported by TCRbeta sequencing.

Assay used: immunoSEQ multiplex PCR; TCRdb lists only in-frame clones, some missing. Of over 15,000 clones listed, around 72% are singletons. The CDR3 has 15 residues. Between the trimmed V and J ends, which lost 8 bases and 1 base, there was a span of 14 bases. Germline assignment: CDR1 MNHEY and CDR2 SMNVEV (reference sequence). In its sample, this clone was seen a few times. Its cognate antigen is unknown. The sequenced sample was lung tumor tissue. The chain links TRBV27 to TRBJ2-2, with D tentatively TRBD2 (5 bases). The origin of this receptor is a human donor with non-small cell lung cancer. The CDR3 protein is CASRSEGLNTGELFF. The CDR3 DNA reads TGTGCCAGCCGATCCGAGGGCTTGAACACCGGGGAGCTGTTTTTT.